Reported below is one TCR beta chain. Antigen specificity is unknown. The source of the sample is a study of vaccination and CD4 T cells after COVID-19. Overall study results and limits: From around 19 to 38, the median of SARS-CoV-2-reactive clonotypes rose without reaching significance.

Documented treatment: roughly 10-day PBMC culture with coronavirus spike peptide pools or control peptides (ViraFEST assay). V lost 2 bases to trimming and J lost 1 base, with 5 bases between them. This CDR3 region has 14 residues. CDR1 is MNHNS, CDR2 SASEGT, per germline. Oncomine TCR Beta short-read sequencing was applied to DNA from cultured CD4+ T cells. TCRdb reprocessed the PCR reads with MiXCR, giving one entry per CDR3 protein. The table has 11,000 or so distinct CDR3 sequences, 45% to 70% seen once. This clonotype originated in a human donor who had recovered from COVID-19. The rearrangement links TRBV6-1 to TRBJ2-2, with D tentatively TRBD1 (5 bases). Sequenced: CD4+ T cells from blood, cultured in vitro. CDR3 amino acids: CASSEQGNTGELFF. The CDR3 DNA reads TGTGCCAGCAGTGAACAGGGGAACACCGGGGAGCTGTTTTTT.